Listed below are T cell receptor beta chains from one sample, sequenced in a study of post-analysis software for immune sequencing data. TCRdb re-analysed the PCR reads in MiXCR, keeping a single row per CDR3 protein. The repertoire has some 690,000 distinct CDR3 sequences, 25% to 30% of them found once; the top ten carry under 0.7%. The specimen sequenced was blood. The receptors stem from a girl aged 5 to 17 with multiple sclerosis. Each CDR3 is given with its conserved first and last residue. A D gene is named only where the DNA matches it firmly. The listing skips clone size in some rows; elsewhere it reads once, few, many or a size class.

CATSRDLASEQFF,TGTGCCACCAGCAGAGATTTAGCCAGTGAGCAGTTCTTC,.,TRBJ2-1,few,TRBV15,13
CASSSGGANTEAFF,TGCGCCAGCAGCTCAGGCGGGGCTAACACTGAAGCTTTCTTT,.,TRBJ1-1,few,TRBV5-1,14
CASIGSGDRRGYTF,TGTGCCAGCATAGGATCGGGGGACAGAAGGGGCTACACCTTC,TRBD1,TRBJ1-2,.,TRBV7-9,14
CSAAGDSSWETQYF,TGCAGTGCTGCGGGGGACTCAAGCTGGGAGACCCAGTACTTC,TRBD2,TRBJ2-5,once,TRBV20-1,14
CASSVTTGTYNEQYF,TGCGCCAGCAGCGTCACGACAGGGACCTACAATGAGCAGTACTTC,TRBD1,TRBJ2-7,.,TRBV5-1,15
CSARLLAGDRTDTQYF,TGCAGTGCTAGACTTTTGGCGGGGGACCGCACAGATACGCAGTATTTT,TRBD2,TRBJ2-3,few,TRBV20-1,16
CASKSRPRGFAYNEQFF,TGTGCCAGCAAAAGTCGACCGCGGGGTTTTGCCTACAATGAGCAGTTCTTC,.,TRBJ2-1,few,TRBV7-2,17
CASSFSKIVSYNEQFF,TGTGCCAGCAGTTTTAGTAAGATCGTCTCCTACAATGAGCAGTTCTTC,.,TRBJ2-1,.,TRBV12-3/TRBV12-4,16
CASSSRQGLRTDTQYF,TGTGCCAGCAGCTCTCGACAGGGTCTCCGCACAGATACGCAGTATTTT,TRBD1,TRBJ2-3,.,TRBV7-2,16
CSTGVMYNSPLHF,TGCAGCACAGGGGTTATGTATAATTCACCCCTCCACTTT,TRBD1,TRBJ1-6,.,TRBV20-1,13
CASSELAGSSYNEQFF,TGTGCCAGCAGTGAGCTAGCGGGAAGCTCCTACAATGAGCAGTTCTTC,TRBD2,TRBJ2-1,few,TRBV6-1,16
CASSSIGGVFNTDTQYF,TGTGCCAGCAGCAGCATAGGAGGGGTCTTTAACACAGATACGCAGTATTTT,.,TRBJ2-3,many,TRBV7-9,17
CSARDGAGVFYNEQFF,TGCAGTGCTAGAGATGGGGCGGGAGTGTTCTACAATGAGCAGTTCTTC,TRBD2,TRBJ2-1,.,TRBV20-1,16
CASTTTRGQGAGEQYF,TGTGCCAGCACCACAACCCGGGGACAGGGGGCGGGCGAGCAGTACTTC,TRBD1,TRBJ2-7,.,TRBV7-8,16
CASTLLAGAPYTNHNEQFF,TGTGCCAGCACTCTACTAGCGGGAGCCCCTTACACAAATCACAATGAGCAGTTCTTC,TRBD2,TRBJ2-1,few,TRBV6-5,19
CSARDWRDIQLYEQFF,TGCAGTGCTAGAGATTGGCGGGACATACAGTTATATGAGCAGTTCTTC,.,TRBJ2-1,few,TRBV20-1,16
CASNNLDRGNQPQHF,TGTGCCAGCAACAACCTAGACAGGGGCAATCAGCCCCAGCATTTT,TRBD1,TRBJ1-5,many,TRBV6-6,15
CASSSQREYQETQYF,TGTGCCAGCAGTTCTCAGAGAGAGTACCAAGAGACCCAGTACTTC,.,TRBJ2-5,.,TRBV28,15
CSARNPKTSGRSNEQFF,TGCAGTGCTAGAAATCCAAAGACTAGCGGGAGAAGCAATGAGCAGTTCTTC,TRBD2,TRBJ2-1,.,TRBV20-1,17
CASSPRAGTSGYNEQYF,TGTGCCAGCAGCCCGCGAGCAGGGACTAGCGGCTACAATGAGCAGTACTTC,TRBD2,TRBJ2-7,.,TRBV7-3,17
CASSLVSGRSYNEQYF,TGTGCCAGCAGCTTAGTGAGCGGACGCTCCTACAATGAGCAGTACTTC,.,TRBJ2-7,.,TRBV7-2,16
CASSYGGWGNQPQHF,TGTGCCAGCAGTTATGGGGGGTGGGGCAATCAGCCCCAGCATTTT,.,TRBJ1-5,.,TRBV6-2/TRBV6-3,15
CASSSGLITSTDTQYF,TGTGCCAGCAGCTCCGGACTGATAACTAGCACAGATACGCAGTATTTT,.,TRBJ2-3,.,TRBV7-6,16
CRAIPGLGTDTQYF,TGCAGGGCTATCCCGGGACTAGGGACAGATACGCAGTATTTT,TRBD2,TRBJ2-3,.,TRBV20-1,14
CASSSGRAWETQYF,TGTGCCAGCAGCTCCGGACGGGCGTGGGAGACCCAGTACTTC,.,TRBJ2-5,.,TRBV7-2,14
CASSSGVPSSYNEQFF,TGCGCCAGCAGCTCGGGGGTGCCCTCCTCCTACAATGAGCAGTTCTTC,.,TRBJ2-1,.,TRBV5-1,16
CASSVGLAGVDTQYF,TGTGCCAGCAGCGTCGGACTAGCGGGGGTTGATACGCAGTATTTT,TRBD2,TRBJ2-3,many,TRBV6-5,15
CASSLGSGRGVNEQFF,TGTGCTAGCAGCTTAGGATCGGGGAGGGGCGTCAATGAGCAGTTCTTC,TRBD2,TRBJ2-1,.,TRBV7-7,16